The rows below give T cell receptor beta chains drawn from one sample of a study of cytomegalovirus exposure and HLA in healthy donors. Here immunoSEQ multiplex PCR was the method, and the copy in TCRdb shows in-frame clones only, minus some. The table records some 150,000 clones, around 77% of them present only once. Material for sequencing was PBMCs. These receptors came from a female donor in good health and CMV-seronegative. CDR3s include the opening cysteine and the closing phenylalanine or tryptophan. The order of the fields is J gene, clone size, D gene, V gene, CDR3 length, CDR3 protein, CDR3 DNA. The D gene is left open where the match is weak. A clone size is listed for some rows: how often the clone was seen (once, few, many), or a class if it is expanded.

j_gene: TRBJ2-2
abundance: .
d_gene: TRBD2
v_gene: TRBV5-1
len: 16
CDR3aa: CASSPRTSGNTGELFF
CDR3nt: TGCGCCAGCAGCCCCCGGACTAGCGGAAACACCGGGGAGCTGTTTTTT

j_gene: TRBJ1-4
abundance: .
d_gene: TRBD1
v_gene: TRBV7-2
len: 15
CDR3aa: CASSLPTGGNEKLFF
CDR3nt: TGTGCCAGCAGCTTGCCCACAGGGGGAAATGAAAAACTGTTTTTT

j_gene: TRBJ1-1
abundance: .
d_gene: .
v_gene: TRBV7-3
len: 13
CDR3aa: CASSPTGLTEAFF
CDR3nt: TGTGCCAGCAGTCCGACAGGTTTAACTGAAGCTTTCTTT

j_gene: TRBJ2-1
abundance: .
d_gene: .
v_gene: TRBV11-2
len: 13
CDR3aa: CASRDGTYNEQFF
CDR3nt: TGTGCCAGCCGTGACGGGACCTACAATGAGCAGTTCTTC

j_gene: TRBJ2-7
abundance: .
d_gene: .
v_gene: TRBV4-1
len: 16
CDR3aa: CASSRSPVGVREEQYF
CDR3nt: TGCGCCAGCAGCCGATCCCCCGTGGGGGTCCGGGAGGAGCAGTACTTC

j_gene: TRBJ1-6
abundance: .
d_gene: TRBD1
v_gene: TRBV19
len: 15
CDR3aa: CASRNDRGYNSPLHF
CDR3nt: TGTGCCAGTAGGAATGACAGGGGGTATAATTCACCCCTCCACTTT

j_gene: TRBJ1-1
abundance: .
d_gene: .
v_gene: TRBV30
len: 10
CDR3aa: CAWSSGVAFF
CDR3nt: TGTGCCTGGAGTTCCGGGGTAGCTTTCTTT

j_gene: TRBJ1-6
abundance: .
d_gene: .
v_gene: TRBV6-5
len: 15
CDR3aa: CASSDGGDLGSPLHF
CDR3nt: TGTGCCAGCAGCGACGGGGGGGACCTTGGTTCACCCCTCCACTTT

j_gene: TRBJ1-6
abundance: .
d_gene: .
v_gene: TRBV5-1
len: 15
CDR3aa: CASSLGSSYNSPLHF
CDR3nt: TGCGCCAGCAGCTTGGGGAGCTCCTATAATTCACCCCTCCACTTT

j_gene: TRBJ1-1
abundance: few
d_gene: TRBD1
v_gene: TRBV9
len: 12
CDR3aa: CASSAGTAEAFF
CDR3nt: TGTGCCAGCAGCGCGGGGACAGCTGAAGCTTTCTTT

j_gene: TRBJ1-2
abundance: .
d_gene: TRBD1
v_gene: TRBV4-3
len: 16
CDR3aa: CASSQDPHGQAGGYTF
CDR3nt: TGCGCCAGCAGCCAAGATCCCCACGGACAGGCGGGAGGCTACACCTTC

j_gene: TRBJ1-3
abundance: .
d_gene: .
v_gene: TRBV7-8
len: 16
CDR3aa: CASSSNPLNSGNTIYF
CDR3nt: TGTGCCAGCAGCTCGAACCCACTGAACTCTGGAAACACCATATATTTT

j_gene: TRBJ1-4
abundance: .
d_gene: .
v_gene: TRBV28
len: 12
CDR3aa: CASSLSGRKLFF
CDR3nt: TGTGCCAGCAGTTTATCGGGGAGGAAACTGTTTTTT

j_gene: TRBJ2-3
abundance: .
d_gene: .
v_gene: TRBV5-6
len: 13
CDR3aa: CASSSTGTDTQYF
CDR3nt: TGTGCCAGCAGCTCCACAGGGACAGATACGCAGTATTTT

j_gene: TRBJ2-7
abundance: .
d_gene: .
v_gene: TRBV30
len: 12
CDR3aa: CAWSGGAYEQYF
CDR3nt: TGTGCCTGGAGTGGGGGAGCCTACGAGCAGTACTTC

j_gene: TRBJ2-5
abundance: .
d_gene: .
v_gene: TRBV28
len: 15
CDR3aa: CASSLETAYQETQYF
CDR3nt: TGTGCCAGCAGTCTGGAGACGGCGTACCAAGAGACCCAGTACTTC

j_gene: TRBJ1-4
abundance: .
d_gene: TRBD1
v_gene: TRBV30
len: 15
CDR3aa: CAWSAGTALMEKLFF
CDR3nt: TGTGCCTGGAGCGCCGGGACAGCCTTAATGGAAAAACTGTTTTTT

j_gene: TRBJ2-1
abundance: .
d_gene: TRBD2
v_gene: TRBV9
len: 15
CDR3aa: CASSPQRGGLGEQFF
CDR3nt: TGTGCCAGCAGCCCCCAGCGGGGGGGCCTCGGTGAGCAGTTCTTC

j_gene: TRBJ2-3
abundance: .
d_gene: TRBD2
v_gene: TRBV13
len: 13
CDR3aa: CASRRLAGDTQYF
CDR3nt: TGTGCCAGCAGGAGACTAGCGGGAGATACGCAGTATTTT

j_gene: TRBJ2-4
abundance: .
d_gene: TRBD1
v_gene: TRBV5-6
len: 13
CDR3aa: CASSSTGVVNQYF
CDR3nt: TGTGCCAGCAGCTCAACAGGGGTGGTGAATCAGTACTTC

j_gene: TRBJ2-1
abundance: .
d_gene: .
v_gene: TRBV5-1
len: 13
CDR3aa: CASSLAVYNEQFF
CDR3nt: TGCGCCAGCAGCTTGGCTGTATACAATGAGCAGTTCTTC

j_gene: TRBJ2-2
abundance: .
d_gene: .
v_gene: TRBV2
len: 14
CDR3aa: CASNRGSNTGELFF
CDR3nt: TGTGCCAGCAATCGGGGGTCGAACACCGGGGAGCTGTTTTTT

j_gene: TRBJ1-1
abundance: .
d_gene: .
v_gene: TRBV7-2
len: 14
CDR3aa: CASSLEGQNTEAFF
CDR3nt: TGTGCCAGCAGCTTAGAGGGGCAGAACACTGAAGCTTTCTTT

j_gene: TRBJ1-6
abundance: .
d_gene: .
v_gene: TRBV7-8
len: 15
CDR3aa: CASSPWEESDSPLHF
CDR3nt: TGTGCCAGCAGCCCCTGGGAGGAATCGGATTCACCCCTCCACTTT

j_gene: TRBJ2-7
abundance: .
d_gene: TRBD1
v_gene: TRBV6-1
len: 15
CDR3aa: CASSSSDRGTYEQYF
CDR3nt: TGTGCCAGCAGTTCAAGTGACAGGGGGACCTACGAGCAGTACTTC

j_gene: TRBJ2-3
abundance: .
d_gene: .
v_gene: TRBV28
len: 15
CDR3aa: CASSYSERGTDTQYF
CDR3nt: TGTGCCAGCAGTTACTCAGAACGGGGCACAGATACGCAGTATTTT

j_gene: TRBJ1-4
abundance: few
d_gene: .
v_gene: TRBV6-5
len: 12
CDR3aa: CASSYREEKLFF
CDR3nt: TGTGCCAGCAGTTATCGTGAGGAAAAACTGTTTTTT

j_gene: TRBJ1-5
abundance: .
d_gene: .
v_gene: TRBV7-2
len: 14
CDR3aa: CASSLGQGNQPQHF
CDR3nt: TGTGCCAGCAGCTTAGGACAGGGCAATCAGCCCCAGCATTTT

j_gene: TRBJ1-2
abundance: .
d_gene: TRBD1
v_gene: TRBV15
len: 15
CDR3aa: CATSRGRGQGDGYTF
CDR3nt: TGTGCCACCAGCAGAGGAAGGGGGCAGGGTGATGGCTACACCTTC

j_gene: TRBJ1-1
abundance: .
d_gene: .
v_gene: TRBV15
len: 13
CDR3aa: CATSGSSSTEAFF
CDR3nt: TGTGCCACCTCGGGGAGTAGTAGCACTGAAGCTTTCTTT

j_gene: TRBJ2-7
abundance: .
d_gene: TRBD1
v_gene: TRBV7-9
len: 14
CDR3aa: CASSLGTDSYEQYF
CDR3nt: TGTGCCAGCAGCCTCGGGACAGACTCCTACGAGCAGTACTTC

j_gene: TRBJ1-1
abundance: .
d_gene: .
v_gene: TRBV30
len: 14
CDR3aa: CAWSPTGLNTEAFF
CDR3nt: TGTGCCTGGAGCCCCACAGGACTGAACACTGAAGCTTTCTTT

j_gene: TRBJ1-1
abundance: .
d_gene: TRBD1
v_gene: TRBV23-1
len: 18
CDR3aa: CASSLQGQGFSMNTEAFF
CDR3nt: TGCGCCAGCAGTTTGCAGGGACAGGGGTTTTCCATGAACACTGAAGCTTTCTTT

j_gene: TRBJ2-1
abundance: .
d_gene: TRBD2
v_gene: TRBV19
len: 15
CDR3aa: CASSPSGGAGNEQFF
CDR3nt: TGTGCCAGTAGTCCCAGCGGGGGGGCCGGCAATGAGCAGTTCTTC

j_gene: TRBJ1-1
abundance: .
d_gene: TRBD1
v_gene: TRBV5-1
len: 17
CDR3aa: CASGTGQGGARDTEAFF
CDR3nt: TGCGCCAGCGGAACCGGACAGGGTGGCGCGCGGGACACTGAAGCTTTCTTT

j_gene: TRBJ1-1
abundance: .
d_gene: TRBD1
v_gene: TRBV5-6
len: 16
CDR3aa: CASSFWTGEVGTEAFF
CDR3nt: TGTGCCAGCAGTTTCTGGACAGGGGAGGTGGGCACTGAAGCTTTCTTT

j_gene: TRBJ2-2
abundance: .
d_gene: .
v_gene: TRBV7-7
len: 15
CDR3aa: CASSLGRVNTGELFF
CDR3nt: TGTGCCAGCAGCTTAGGCAGGGTGAACACCGGGGAGCTGTTTTTT

j_gene: TRBJ1-5
abundance: .
d_gene: .
v_gene: TRBV6-4
len: 13
CDR3aa: CASSLGLHQPQHF
CDR3nt: TGTGCCAGCAGTCTGGGCCTCCATCAGCCCCAGCATTTT

j_gene: TRBJ1-5
abundance: .
d_gene: .
v_gene: TRBV28
len: 15
CDR3aa: CASSFTGSGNQPQHF
CDR3nt: TGTGCCAGCAGTTTTACAGGGAGCGGCAATCAGCCCCAGCATTTT

j_gene: TRBJ1-1
abundance: .
d_gene: .
v_gene: TRBV6-1
len: 13
CDR3aa: CASTPREGTEAFF
CDR3nt: TGTGCCAGCACCCCTCGCGAGGGCACCGAAGCTTTCTTT

j_gene: TRBJ2-3
abundance: .
d_gene: TRBD1
v_gene: TRBV6-4
len: 15
CDR3aa: CASSEDQGAGDTQYF
CDR3nt: TGTGCCAGCAGTGAAGACCAGGGGGCTGGAGATACGCAGTATTTT

j_gene: TRBJ2-3
abundance: .
d_gene: TRBD1
v_gene: TRBV18
len: 16
CDR3aa: CASSLKPGTGTDTQYF
CDR3nt: TGTGCCAGCTCACTAAAACCCGGGACAGGCACAGATACGCAGTATTTT

j_gene: TRBJ1-1
abundance: few
d_gene: TRBD1
v_gene: TRBV5-1
len: 14
CDR3aa: CASSFGTVNTEAFF
CDR3nt: TGCGCCAGCAGCTTTGGGACAGTGAACACTGAAGCTTTCTTT

j_gene: TRBJ1-2
abundance: .
d_gene: .
v_gene: TRBV19
len: 14
CDR3aa: CASSPSGGDHGYTF
CDR3nt: TGTGCCAGTAGTCCTTCGGGGGGCGATCATGGCTACACCTTC